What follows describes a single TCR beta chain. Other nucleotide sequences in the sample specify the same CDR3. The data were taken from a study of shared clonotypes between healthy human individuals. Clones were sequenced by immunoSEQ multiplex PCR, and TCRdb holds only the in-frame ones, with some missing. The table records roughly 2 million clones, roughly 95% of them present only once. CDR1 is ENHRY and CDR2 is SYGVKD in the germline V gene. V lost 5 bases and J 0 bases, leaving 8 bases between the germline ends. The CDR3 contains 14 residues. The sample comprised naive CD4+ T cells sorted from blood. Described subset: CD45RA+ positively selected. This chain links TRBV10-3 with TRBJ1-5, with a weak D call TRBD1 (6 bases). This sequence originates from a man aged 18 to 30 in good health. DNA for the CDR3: TGTGCCATCAGTACAGGGCCTAGCAATCAGCCCCAGCATTTT. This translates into CAISTGPSNQPQHF.